This TCR beta chain was recorded in a study of identical twins. Findings of the study overall: Beta out-of-frame twin sharing showed a weaker excess.

This clonotype has more than one count but fewer than ten. The antigen is unknown. One entry per CDR3 protein, called by TCRdb with MiXCR from the 5' RACE reads. The sample comprises 200,000 to 250,000 distinct CDR3 sequences, over 5.5% of which are singletons, and roughly 15% rests with the top ten. V was pared by 11 bases and J by 6 bases, with 23 bases between. This CDR3 is 14 amino acids long. Germline V gene lookup returns CDR1 ENHRY and CDR2 SYGVKD. This sample also belongs to another study, concerning T cells expressing NK-cell markers.

This chain joins TRBV10-3 and TRBJ2-7; D unclear. Specimen: CD8+ T cells sorted from blood. The TCR originated in a woman under 30 in good health. The CDR3 is CAASATPKTPEQYF. The CDR3 region has the DNA TGTGCCGCTTCGGCCACACCCAAGACCCCCGAGCAGTACTTC.